The 12 T cell receptor beta chains below all came from one sample that was sequenced in a study of blood T cell repertoires in COVID-19 (dated by TCRdb to the early 2020s). Library preparation was by the immunoSEQ multiplex PCR assay. What TCRdb holds here is the immuneACCESS table cut down to in-frame rearrangements. Part of the clones is not present; checked against another copy, under half of the missing clones reflect an unresolved V gene, and the others are unexplained. Present in this sample are around 260,000 clones, over 65% of which were seen just once. The ten largest clones add up to roughly 4.6% of the sample. Sequenced sample: peripheral blood. These receptors came from a man in his 60s who had recovered from COVID-19.

V gene TRBV5-1 combines with J gene TRBJ2-7, with 8 nucleotides matching TRBD2. Germline V lookup: CDR1 SGHRS, CDR2 YFSETQ. V trimming: 4 bases; J trimming: 5 bases; junction bases outside the gene matches: 8. This CDR3 has 14 amino acids. The CDR3 spells CASSVTSEPDEQYF. The DNA of the CDR3 is TGCGCCAGCAGCGTGACTAGCGAACCGGACGAGCAGTACTTC.

This chain connects TRBV6-5 to TRBJ1-5, with a weak D call TRBD1 (5 bases). Germline V gene lookup returns CDR1 MNHEY and CDR2 SVGAGI. The CDR3 is made up of 13 amino acids. V dropped 6 bases and J dropped 3 bases, with 9 bases sitting between them. CDR3 in amino acids: CASSQGYNQPQHF. The CDR3 DNA reads as TGTGCCAGCAGCCAGGGATACAATCAGCCCCAGCATTTT.

The J gene is TRBJ2-7, the V gene TRBV3-1 (or the pseudogene TRBV3-2), with TRBD1 matching 10 bases. This CDR3 spans 15 amino acids. V gave up 1 base and J gave up 6 bases; unmatched junction bases: 6. CDR1 LGHDT and CDR2 YNNKEL come from the germline V gene (reference sequence). CDR3 residues: CASSQGTGGSGEQYF. The DNA of the CDR3 is TGTGCCAGCAGCCAAGGGACAGGGGGAAGCGGCGAGCAGTACTTC.

In DNA, the CDR3 is TGCGCCAGCAGCCAAGAACCCGGGACTAGTTCGTCCTACAATGAGCAGTTCTTC. It yields the protein CASSQEPGTSSSYNEQFF. This sequence joins TRBV4-1 and TRBJ2-1; 8 positions match TRBD2. V shed 0 bases, J shed 1 base, and the junction held 8 bases outside the gene matches. Germline assignment: CDR1 MGHRA and CDR2 YSYEKL. The CDR3 is 18 amino acids.

The chain employs TRBV19 and TRBJ2-7; 7 bases match TRBD2. The CDR3 loop spans 13 amino acids. Germline V lookup: CDR1 LNHDA, CDR2 SQIVND (reference sequence). Trimming cost V 3 bases and J 5 bases; bases outside gene matches: 4. CDR3 sequence reads: CASSIPGLDEQYF. The CDR3 DNA sequence: TGTGCCAGTAGTATCCCCGGACTAGACGAGCAGTACTTC.

This sequence joins TRBV5-1 and TRBJ2-3, with 10 positions matching TRBD2. Germline V CDR1 and CDR2: SGHRS, YFSETQ. After removal of 5 bases from V and 3 bases from J, the junction contained 9 bases not matched to a gene. The CDR3 has 16 residues. In DNA, the CDR3 is TGCGCCAGCAGAATCAGCGGGAGGGCGGAGACAGATACGCAGTATTTT. Protein: CASRISGRAETDTQYF.

This clone was detected only a few times. The chain has TRBV7-6 and TRBJ2-2, with 8 bases that match TRBD1. With V trimmed by 6 bases and J by 4 bases, 10 bases remained unmatched. This CDR3 is 16 amino acids long. Germline loops: CDR1 SGHVS, CDR2 FNYEAQ. The CDR3 sequence: CASRPAGRGPTGELFF. For the CDR3, the DNA is TGTGCCAGCAGGCCAGCAGGCAGGGGGCCCACCGGGGAGCTGTTTTTT.

In this sample, this clone turned up a few times. V is TRBV19 and J is TRBJ1-1; 7 nucleotides line up with TRBD1. This CDR3 is 14 amino acids long. V shed 5 bases, J shed 6 bases, and the junction held 9 bases outside the gene matches. Germline V gives CDR1 LNHDA, CDR2 SQIVND (reference sequence). The DNA for the CDR3 is TGTGCCAGTAGTCTCGGACAGGTCGCCGCTGAAGCTTTCTTT. It specifies CASSLGQVAAEAFF.

V usage is TRBV7-8 and J usage is TRBJ2-1, with 15 bases lining up with TRBD2. The CDR3 has 16 amino acids. Germline V gene lookup returns CDR1 SGHVS and CDR2 FQNEAQ. V was clipped by 4 bases and J by 10 bases; unmatched bases: 8. The CDR3 bases are TGTGCCAGCAGCTCGGGACTAGCGGGAGGAGTAGGGGAGCAGTTCTTC. Translating gives CASSSGLAGGVGEQFF.

The V and J genes are TRBV5-1 and TRBJ1-1, with D unresolved. CDR3 size: 14 residues. Trimming pared 3 bases from V and 4 bases from J, leaving 13 bases between. Germline-derived CDR1 and CDR2 are SGHRS and YFSETQ. The CDR3 reads CASSSLGGATEAFF. CDR3 sequence (DNA): TGCGCCAGCAGCTCCCTCGGCGGCGCCACTGAAGCTTTCTTT.

J is TRBJ2-4 and V is TRBV30; possibly TRBD2 for D (6 bases). Germline CDR1 and CDR2: GTSNPN and SVGIG (reference sequence). The V end was cut by 2 bases, the J end by 3 bases, with 20 bases between. The CDR3 runs 17 residues. The DNA of the CDR3 is TGTGCCTGGAGTTCTTCCTCGGGGGATTGGGTCAAAAACATTCAGTACTTC. This translates into CAWSSSSGDWVKNIQYF.

The chain recombines TRBV5-1 with TRBJ1-1, with D unclear. The CDR3 runs 13 residues. Between the trimmed V and J ends, which lost 1 base and 0 bases, there was a span of 4 bases. CDR1 SGHRS and CDR2 YFSETQ come from the germline V gene. CDR3 region: CASSLYMNTEAFF. For the CDR3, the DNA is TGCGCCAGCAGCTTGTACATGAACACTGAAGCTTTCTTT.